This T cell receptor (beta chain) was documented in a study of regulatory T cells in long-lasting Graves disease. The overall study: New Graves' disease cases had less than 3 months of antithyroid drugs.

According to the study, TCR beta libraries were built with iRepertoire HTBI primers and CDR3-region Arm-PCR. Original analysis: Detected in the samples were some 68 TRBV and 14 TRBJ segments. Using its own MiXCR run on the multiplex PCR reads, TCRdb lists one record per CDR3 protein. What appears here as the V and J calls and clone size reflects TCRdb's work, not the paper's. This table holds about 540,000 distinct CDR3 sequences, roughly 12% found once. The germline V gene has CDR1 KGHSH and CDR2 LQKENI. The V gene end was trimmed by 6 bases and the J gene end by 0 bases; junction bases not matched to a gene: 4. The CDR3 length is 15 residues. Time point described: newly diagnosed GD, antithyroid drugs for less than 3 months. PBMCs were the source of the RNA used for TCR sequencing. The authors drew patients from an endocrinology department in Xi'an, China. These records were also assigned to another study, of T cells in Graves' hyperthyroidism and ophthalmopathy.

The source is a man younger than 40 with Graves disease. This sample comprised peripheral blood mononuclear cells (PBMCs), obtained at new diagnosis, from a patient treated with antithyroid drugs. The J gene is TRBJ2-7, the V gene TRBV18; 11 nucleotides line up with TRBD2. The CDR3 sequence is CASSSTSGASYEQYF. The CDR3 DNA reads TGTGCCAGCTCTTCGACTAGCGGGGCCTCCTACGAGCAGTACTTC.